The source of this TCR beta chain is a study of cytomegalovirus exposure and HLA in healthy donors. General study points: There were several of the most significant clusters that appeared linked to common viral pathogens in a later analysis. 87-base-pair reads could not separate some V segments, including TRBV6-2 and TRBV6-3. Confirmation in vitro established that a few CMV-associated chains were specific for CMV antigens. Previous analysis showed most TCR beta V segments were productive about 87% or about 30% of the time.

PCR employed 60 Vbeta and 13 Jbeta primers. Profiling relied on immunoSEQ multiplex PCR, and the TCRdb table lists in-frame clones only, not all of them. Among approximately 88,000 clones listed, under 80% were seen once. The CDR3 runs to 15 residues. Germline CDR1 and CDR2: SEHNR and FQNEAQ (reference sequence). Trimming took 5 bases from V and 4 from J, leaving 15 bases between them. As regards this clone: Antigen unknown.

The origin of this receptor is a man aged 18 to 30 in good health and CMV-seropositive. The chain links TRBV7-9 to TRBJ2-1; D perhaps matches TRBD2 (5 bases). Sequenced material: PBMCs. DNA of the CDR3: TGTGCCAGCAGCGTCTTAGGAGGCCCTTACAATGAGCAGTTCTTC. It codes for CASSVLGGPYNEQFF.